The 2 T cell receptor beta chains below all came from one sample that was sequenced in a study of T-cell memory formation after mild COVID-19. TCRdb called the 5' RACE reads again in MiXCR, with one record for every CDR3 protein. Among 400,000 to 500,000 distinct CDR3 sequences listed, 20% were seen once. What was sequenced was PBMCs or a T cell subset sorted from them (not recorded which). The source of these receptors is an adult woman who had mild COVID-19 (a few samples of this study predate the infection). Cell type and time point are not known.

This clonotype occurred many times. This rearrangement joins TRBV12-3 or TRBV12-4 to TRBJ2-7; D might be TRBD2 (5 bases). V was cut by 6 bases and J by 2 bases, with 14 bases left in between. The CDR3 is 14 amino acids. The DNA of the CDR3 is TGTGCCAGCAGCACTGCCGGGAACACCTACGAGCAGTACTTC. Translating gives CASSTAGNTYEQYF.

The chain uses TRBV27 and TRBJ1-3, with 7 bases that match TRBD1. This CDR3 is built from 16 residues. Germline V gives CDR1 MNHEY, CDR2 SMNVEV (reference sequence). The trim removed 5 bases at V and 0 bases at J, leaving 7 bases unmatched. CDR3 loop: CASSLTGEYSGNTIYF. The CDR3 DNA reads TGTGCCAGCAGTCTAACAGGGGAATACTCTGGAAACACCATATATTTT.